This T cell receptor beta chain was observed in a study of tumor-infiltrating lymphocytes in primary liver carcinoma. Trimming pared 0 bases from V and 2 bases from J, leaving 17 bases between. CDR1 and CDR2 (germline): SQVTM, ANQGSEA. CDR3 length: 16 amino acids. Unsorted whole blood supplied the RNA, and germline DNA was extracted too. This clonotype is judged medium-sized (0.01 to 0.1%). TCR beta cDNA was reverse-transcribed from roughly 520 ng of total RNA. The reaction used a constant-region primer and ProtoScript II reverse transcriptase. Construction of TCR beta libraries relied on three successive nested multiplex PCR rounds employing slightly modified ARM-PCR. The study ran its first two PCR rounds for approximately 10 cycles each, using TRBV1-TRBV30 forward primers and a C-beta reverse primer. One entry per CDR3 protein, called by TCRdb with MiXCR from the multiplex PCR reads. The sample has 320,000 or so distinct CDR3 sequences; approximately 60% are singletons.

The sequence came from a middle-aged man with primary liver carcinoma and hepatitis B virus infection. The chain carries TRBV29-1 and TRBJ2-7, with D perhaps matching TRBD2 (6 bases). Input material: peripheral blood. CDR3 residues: CSVEDRRRGLTYEQYF. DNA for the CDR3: TGCAGCGTTGAAGACCGTCGGAGGGGATTAACCTACGAGCAGTACTTC.